These T cell receptor beta chains were read from a single sample in a study of cytomegalovirus exposure and HLA in healthy donors. Assay: immunoSEQ multiplex PCR; the TCRdb copy retains only in-frame clones and omits some. Here the sample spans more than 110,000 clones, under 80% being singletons. Sequencing was done on a sample of PBMCs. The origin of the receptors is a woman aged 50 to 60 in good health and CMV-seropositive. Both conserved end residues are part of each CDR3. A D gene is named only where the DNA matches it firmly. Clone size is stated in some rows and not others, as once, few, many or a class when expanded.

j_call | d_call | clone_size | v_call | cdr3_nt | cdr3_aa
TRBJ2-2 | TRBD2 | . | TRBV5-1 | TGCGCCAGCAGCTTGGAACTAGCGGACAAGACCGGGGAGCTGTTTTTT | CASSLELADKTGELFF
TRBJ2-7 | . | . | TRBV25-1 | TGTGCCAGCAGTGAATCGGGGGTACCCCTCGAGCAGTACTTC | CASSESGVPLEQYF
TRBJ2-2 | . | . | TRBV6-1 | TGTGCCAGCAGTGAACTAGGGGCCGACACCGGGGAGCTGTTTTTT | CASSELGADTGELFF
TRBJ2-1 | TRBD2 | . | TRBV4-1 | TGCGCCAGCAGCCATGCCGCCTTTGGACTAGCGGGGGACCATGAGCAGTTCTTC | CASSHAAFGLAGDHEQFF
TRBJ1-6 | TRBD1 | . | TRBV11-2 | TGTGCCAGCAGCTTAGATAGCCAGACAGGGCCATATAATTCACCCCTCCACTTT | CASSLDSQTGPYNSPLHF
TRBJ2-3 | . | . | TRBV28 | TGTGCCAGCAAAGCTCTAAGCACAGATACGCAGTATTTT | CASKALSTDTQYF
TRBJ1-6 | . | once | TRBV21-1 | TGTGCCAGCACCATCCGGGACACCAATAATTCACCCCTCCACTTT | CASTIRDTNNSPLHF
TRBJ1-1 | TRBD1 | once | TRBV19 | TGTGCCAGTAGTACCATACTCAGGGGGAGCACTGAAGCTTTCTTT | CASSTILRGSTEAFF
TRBJ1-3 | . | few | TRBV30 | TGTGCCTGGAGTTCCTCAGGGTTCAGCTCTGGAAACACCATATATTTT | CAWSSSGFSSGNTIYF
TRBJ2-7 | . | . | TRBV10-3 | TGTGCCATCACATGGACAGGGAGGGGAGACGAGCAGTACTTC | CAITWTGRGDEQYF
TRBJ1-2 | TRBD1 | few | TRBV18 | TGTGCCAGCTCACCATCACCGGACAGGGGTAACTATGGCTACACCTTC | CASSPSPDRGNYGYTF
TRBJ1-2 | . | . | TRBV5-1 | TGCGCCAGCAGCTTGGCGCCAGGGAACTATGGCTACACCTTC | CASSLAPGNYGYTF
TRBJ2-5 | . | . | TRBV5-4 | TGTGCCAGCAGCTTGACCGGGGGCGGGGGCCAAGAGACCCAGTACTTC | CASSLTGGGGQETQYF
TRBJ2-2 | . | once | TRBV30 | TGTGCCTGGAGTGTAGGCAGGTTGAACACCGGGGAGCTGTTTTTT | CAWSVGRLNTGELFF
TRBJ1-6 | . | few | TRBV7-9 | TGTGCCAGCAACGAAGGGGGAGTGACCTATAATTCACCCCTCCACTTT | CASNEGGVTYNSPLHF